This T cell receptor beta chain was sequenced in a study of T cells in Graves' hyperthyroidism and ophthalmopathy. Study background: Peripheral blood was drawn at first diagnosis, prior to all treatment.

Trimming removed 10 bases from V and 6 bases from J; junction bases left unmatched: 15. Per the germline V gene, CDR1 is LNHDA and CDR2 is SQIVND (reference sequence). This CDR3 contains 15 residues. TCR beta CDR3 region amplification was performed from RNA transcripts. The TCR CDR3 first-round RT-PCR relied on the HTBI primer set. TCRdb re-called the multiplex PCR reads through MiXCR, storing one row per CDR3 protein. The data contain 600,000 to 750,000 distinct CDR3 sequences, roughly 17% of them singletons. PBMCs were obtained from about 10 ml fresh peripheral blood. The source of this sequence is a man aged 45-60 years with Graves' hyperthyroidism. Specimen: blood. This sequence joins TRBV19 and TRBJ2-1; 7 nucleotides line up with TRBD1. The CDR3 DNA is TGTGCCACCCAGCCCCGGGACAGTCCCCTCAATGAGCAGTTCTTC. Translated, it gives CATQPRDSPLNEQFF.